Following are 24 T cell receptor beta chains from one sample sequenced in a study of T cell responses to AZD1222 COVID-19 vaccine. Using immunoSEQ multiplex PCR, the repertoire was profiled, and TCRdb retains in-frame clones only, with some absent. The sample contains about 93,000 clones, more than 80% of which appear only once. The sequencing used peripheral blood, collected 28 days after the second AZD1222 dose. The receptors were gathered from an adult who received the AZD1222 COVID-19 vaccine.

The V gene is TRBV11-2, the J gene TRBJ2-5, with TRBD2 identical over 12 bases. The CDR3 is 15 residues long. Germline trimming cut 5 bases from V and 2 bases from J; bases unmatched to any gene: 3. Germline assignment: CDR1 SGHAT and CDR2 FQNNGV. The CDR3 protein is CASSVLAGGQETQYF. The DNA for the CDR3 is TGTGCCAGCAGCGTTCTAGCGGGAGGGCAAGAGACCCAGTACTTC.

V is TRBV5-8 and J is TRBJ2-1; D is ambiguous. There are 11 residues in the CDR3. V lost 7 bases and J 9 bases, leaving 11 bases between the germline ends. In germline, CDR1 is SGHTS, CDR2 YDEGEE. CDR3 DNA sequence: TGTGCCAGCCGTGAGGTAGCTGAGCAGTTCTTC. As protein: CASREVAEQFF.

The chain is built from TRBV2 and TRBJ1-5; 7 bases agree with TRBD1. CDR1 is SNHLY and CDR2 is FYNNEI in the germline V gene. The CDR3 covers 14 residues. J was trimmed by 7 bases and V by 6 bases; bases with no gene match: 9. Here the CDR3 reads CASRARTGTQPQHF. The CDR3 nucleotides are TGTGCCAGCAGAGCCCGGACAGGAACGCAGCCCCAGCATTTT. The full variable domain, with the rest looked up from reference TRBV2 and TRBJ1-5, is EPEVTQTPSHQVTQMGQEVILRCVPISNHLYFYWYRQILGQKVEFLVSFYNNEISEKSEIFDDQFSVERPDGSNFTLKIRSTKLEDSAMYFCASRARTGTQPQHFGDGTRLSIL.

CDR3 residues: CASSPAGPYNEKLFF. The CDR3 bases are TGTGCCAGCTCACCAGCAGGGCCTTATAATGAAAAACTGTTTTTT. The genes are TRBV18 and TRBJ1-4; D possibly corresponds to TRBD1 (5 bases). This CDR3 comprises 15 residues. Germline V gives CDR1 KGHSH, CDR2 LQKENI. The V end was cut by 2 bases, the J end by 4 bases, with 11 bases between.

The chain carries TRBV6-6 and TRBJ2-1; TRBD2 matches 8 bases. The trim removed 11 bases at V and 9 bases at J, leaving 6 bases unmatched. This CDR3 is built from 11 residues. The germline V gene has CDR1 MNHNY and CDR2 SVGAGI (reference sequence). The DNA of the CDR3 is TGTGCCGCGGGGGGCCGGAGTGAGCAGTTCTTC. Protein product: CAAGGRSEQFF.

The chain joins TRBV19 to TRBJ1-5; D unresolved. Per the germline V gene, CDR1 is LNHDA and CDR2 is SQIVND (reference sequence). The CDR3 has 14 amino acids. Trimming removed 6 bases at V and 0 bases at J, with 9 bases between. The CDR3 sequence is CASRTIDSNQPQHF. Written as DNA, the CDR3 is TGTGCCAGTAGGACCATTGATAGCAATCAGCCCCAGCATTTT.

The rearrangement uses TRBV30 and TRBJ2-7; 7 bases are shared with TRBD2. The CDR3 has 13 residues. The germline V gene encodes CDR1 GTSNPN and CDR2 SVGIG (reference sequence). The J segment lost 5 bases and the V segment lost 2 bases, leaving 6 bases of the junction unmatched. CDR3 coding DNA: TGTGCCTGGAGTCGCCTAGCGGCCAACGAGCAGTACTTC. Translating gives CAWSRLAANEQYF.

The chain couples TRBV9 to TRBJ2-7; 7 positions match TRBD1. From germline, CDR1 is SGDLS and CDR2 YYNGEE. V shed 2 bases and J 0 bases; nucleotides not matched to a gene: 14. The CDR3 is made up of 18 amino acids. The CDR3 is CASSVLGPGTASSYEQYF. In DNA, the CDR3 is TGTGCCAGCAGCGTTCTGGGACCTGGGACAGCCTCCTCCTACGAGCAGTACTTC.

The CDR3 here is CASSPRETTGGSGNTIYF. CDR3 nucleotides: TGTGCCAGCTCACCACGGGAGACTACAGGGGGCTCTGGAAACACCATATATTTT. The gene calls are TRBV18 and TRBJ1-3; 8 bases are shared with TRBD1. Trimming cost V 1 base and J 0 bases; bases outside gene matches: 8. The CDR3 spans 18 residues. The germline gives CDR1 KGHSH, CDR2 LQKENI. Drawing the rest from reference TRBV18 and TRBJ1-3, the complete variable domain is NAGVMQNPRHLVRRRGQEARLRCSPMKGHSHVYWYRQLPEEGLKFMVYLQKENIIDESGMPKERFSAEFPKEGPSILRIQQVVRGDSAAYFCASSPRETTGGSGNTIYFGEGSWLTVV.

The chain combines TRBV5-4 with TRBJ1-4; TRBD1 aligns across 8 bases. The CDR3 extends over 19 amino acids. V lost 1 base and J lost 0; bases outside the gene matches: 11. Germline CDR1 SGHNT, CDR2 YYREEE (reference sequence). DNA of the CDR3: TGTGCCAGCAGCTTGACGGCGGGACAGGTGTTAACAACTAATGAAAAACTGTTTTTT. It yields the protein CASSLTAGQVLTTNEKLFF.

V gene TRBV29-1 combines with J gene TRBJ2-3; TRBD1 matches 7 bases. Germline trimming cut 7 bases from V and 4 bases from J; bases unmatched to any gene: 8. The CDR3 runs 13 residues. Germline V gene sequence: CDR1 SQVTM, CDR2 ANQGSEA. Written as DNA, the CDR3 is TGCAGCGGCCGACAGGGCGGATCAGATACGCAGTATTTT. Translating gives CSGRQGGSDTQYF.

V is TRBV3-1 (or the pseudogene TRBV3-2) and J is TRBJ1-2; maybe TRBD1 (5 bases). CDR1 and CDR2 from the germline V gene are LGHDT and YNNKEL (reference sequence). The germline V and J ends were trimmed by 0 bases and 4 bases, with 12 bases remaining between them. The CDR3 is made up of 15 amino acids. CDR3 amino acids: CASSQDYSGSYGYTF. CDR3 nucleotide sequence: TGTGCCAGCAGCCAAGATTACTCAGGGAGCTATGGCTACACCTTC.

V gene TRBV15 combines with J gene TRBJ1-5, with TRBD1 matching over 7 bases. CDR3 length equals 23 residues. Germline V gives CDR1 LNHNV, CDR2 YYDKDF (reference sequence). V trimming: 0 bases; J trimming: 4 bases; junction bases outside the gene matches: 27. The CDR3: CATSRDSVWIDGSDRRKNQPQHF. For the CDR3, the DNA is TGTGCCACCAGCAGAGATAGTGTCTGGATCGACGGTTCGGACAGGAGAAAAAATCAGCCCCAGCATTTT.

The rearrangement uses TRBV9 and TRBJ1-3, with TRBD1 as a possible D gene (5 bases). Trimming took 0 bases from V and 1 from J, leaving 8 bases between them. CDR1 and CDR2 (germline): SGDLS, YYNGEE. The CDR3 consists of 15 residues. The CDR3 sequence is CASSVAAGSGNTIYF. CDR3 coding DNA: TGTGCCAGCAGCGTAGCCGCAGGGTCTGGAAACACCATATATTTT.

In this sample, this clone turned up once. The chain recombines TRBV10-2 with TRBJ2-5, with no clear D. Germline loops: CDR1 WSHSY, CDR2 SAAADI. This CDR3 region has 13 residues. The V end lost 7 bases, the J end lost 9 bases, and 18 bases lay between the germline ends. The CDR3 loop is CASTSDPRRPQYF. In nucleotides, the CDR3 is TGCGCCAGCACCAGCGACCCACGGAGACCCCAGTACTTC.

V usage is TRBV5-1 and J usage is TRBJ1-1; 7 bases agree with TRBD1. CDR3 length: 15 residues. From germline, CDR1 is SGHRS and CDR2 YFSETQ. V shed 0 bases and J 5 bases; nucleotides not matched to a gene: 7. The CDR3 DNA reads TGCGCCAGCAGCTTGGCCTCGACAGGGTTGACTGAAGCTTTCTTT. This sequence encodes CASSLASTGLTEAFF.

The rearrangement uses TRBV19 and TRBJ1-2; a weak D match, TRBD1 (5 bases). CDR3 size: 15 residues. Trimming left V 5 bases short and J 2 bases short, with 15 bases between. Germline lookup yields CDR1 LNHDA and CDR2 SQIVND (reference sequence). The CDR3 is CASSFAGTANYGYTF. The CDR3 DNA reads as TGTGCCAGTAGTTTCGCCGGGACTGCCAACTATGGCTACACCTTC.

The chain links TRBV6-4 to TRBJ2-1; D perhaps matches TRBD2 (5 bases). Trimming left V 0 bases short and J 6 bases short, with 15 bases between. The CDR3 runs to 16 residues. Germline CDR1 reads MRHNA; CDR2 reads SNTAGT. The CDR3 nucleotides read TGTGCCAGCAGTGACTCGAGATTACGAACTAGCAATGAGCAGTTCTTC. Translating it yields CASSDSRLRTSNEQFF.

The V call is TRBV2, the J call TRBJ1-2, with D unclear. The CDR3 extends over 14 amino acids. Trimming removed 0 bases from V and 5 bases from J, with 10 bases in between. Per the germline V gene, CDR1 is SNHLY and CDR2 is FYNNEI. CDR3 sequence: CASSEAGPHYGYTF. CDR3 DNA sequence: TGTGCCAGCAGTGAAGCCGGGCCCCATTATGGCTACACCTTC.

By sample share, this clone is medium-sized (0.01 to 0.1%). The rearrangement joins TRBV4-2 to TRBJ2-2, with TRBD2 identical over 10 bases. This CDR3 has 16 residues. V was clipped by 0 bases and J by 6 bases; unmatched bases: 4. The V gene's germline CDR1 is LGHNA and CDR2 YNFKEQ. The CDR3 coding sequence is TGTGCCAGCAGCCAAGACCCCACTAGCGGGGCCGGGGAGCTGTTTTTT. The encoded protein is CASSQDPTSGAGELFF.

This chain links TRBV2 with TRBJ2-3; no definite D call. The CDR3 spans 14 residues. Germline CDR1 SNHLY, CDR2 FYNNEI. Trimming took off 4 bases at V and 4 bases at J, with 12 bases between the two ends. CDR3 in amino acids: CASSGAYTSDTQYF. Written as DNA, the CDR3 is TGTGCCAGCAGTGGCGCCTATACCTCAGATACGCAGTATTTT.

The chain recombines TRBV5-1 with TRBJ2-5; perhaps D is TRBD1 or TRBD2 (5 bases each). The CDR3 contains 15 residues. The V end lost 1 base, the J end lost 3 bases, and 13 bases lay between the germline ends. Germline CDR1 SGHRS, CDR2 YFSETQ. This CDR3 is CASSLLGDSKETQYF. CDR3 in DNA: TGCGCCAGCAGCTTGTTGGGGGATTCTAAAGAGACCCAGTACTTC.

This chain connects TRBV24-1 to TRBJ2-5; TRBD1 might be the D (6 bases). The CDR3 covers 15 residues. V was trimmed by 4 bases and J by 0 bases, leaving 11 bases between them. Germline V gene lookup returns CDR1 KGHDR and CDR2 SFDVKD. CDR3 DNA: TGTGCCACCAGTGACGGTAGGACAGACCAAGAGACCCAGTACTTC. Protein: CATSDGRTDQETQYF.

CDR3 residues: CASSQPQGGGKGYTF. In DNA form, the CDR3 reads TGTGCCAGCAGCCAACCGCAGGGAGGGGGGAAAGGCTACACCTTC. The chain links TRBV4-2 to TRBJ1-2; D possibly corresponds to TRBD1 (6 bases). This CDR3 region has 15 residues. V lost 2 bases and J 8 bases, leaving 18 bases between the germline ends. The germline V gene encodes CDR1 LGHNA and CDR2 YNFKEQ.